The entry below describes one T cell receptor beta chain. The antigen is not known. This specimen comes from a study of OX40 agonist ivuxolimab in advanced cancers. Study-wide background: Dosing consisted of intravenous ivuxolimab at 0.01 to 10 mg/kg every 2 weeks. Earlier anti-PD-1, anti-PD-L1 or anti-CTLA-4 therapy was permitted; 30% to 50% had received some.

Clones were read by immunoSEQ multiplex PCR, and TCRdb kept only the in-frame ones, dropping some. The sample has approximately 84,000 clones; about 92% are singletons. The CDR3 spans 16 residues. The V gene lost 4 bases and the J gene lost 2 bases, with 17 bases spanning the gap. Germline assignment: CDR1 MNHNS and CDR2 SASEGT. General study findings and limits: Expanded peripheral T-cell antigen specificity went undetermined.

The chain combines TRBV6-1 with TRBJ1-1; D gene ambiguous. The sequencing used CD4+ or CD8+ T cells sorted from blood, collected in a trial of the OX40 agonist ivuxolimab. This receptor was obtained from an adult with an advanced solid tumor such as melanoma, head and neck, liver or kidney cancer. This chain's CDR3 is CASSVNPLRDNTEAFF. The CDR3 nucleotides read TGTGCCAGCAGTGTTAACCCGTTGAGGGATAACACTGAAGCTTTCTTT.